This TCR beta chain was observed in a study of T-cell reconstitution after alpha-beta-depleted transplantation in children. In this sample, this clonotype turned up a few times. For TCRbeta, the library was prepared with unique molecular identifiers. TCRdb redid the calling of the PCR reads with MiXCR, one entry per CDR3 protein. Of roughly 350,000 distinct CDR3 sequences in the sample, 10% to 13% are singletons; the top ten hold more than 2%. V was clipped by 7 bases and J by 6 bases, with 24 bases between them. This CDR3 is 15 amino acids long. Germline-derived CDR1 and CDR2 are SQVTM and ANQGSEA. The clonotype was recovered from a human donor who donated a stem cell graft to a child with acute lymphoblastic leukemia. The specimen was PBMCs from the stem cell graft donor, collected from the stem cell graft. The genes are TRBV29-1 and TRBJ1-1; no reliable D call. The CDR3 DNA reads as TGCAGCGCCGCGGGCGGGCGTGCTGAGAGTCCTGAAGCTTTCTTT. It encodes CSAAGGRAESPEAFF.